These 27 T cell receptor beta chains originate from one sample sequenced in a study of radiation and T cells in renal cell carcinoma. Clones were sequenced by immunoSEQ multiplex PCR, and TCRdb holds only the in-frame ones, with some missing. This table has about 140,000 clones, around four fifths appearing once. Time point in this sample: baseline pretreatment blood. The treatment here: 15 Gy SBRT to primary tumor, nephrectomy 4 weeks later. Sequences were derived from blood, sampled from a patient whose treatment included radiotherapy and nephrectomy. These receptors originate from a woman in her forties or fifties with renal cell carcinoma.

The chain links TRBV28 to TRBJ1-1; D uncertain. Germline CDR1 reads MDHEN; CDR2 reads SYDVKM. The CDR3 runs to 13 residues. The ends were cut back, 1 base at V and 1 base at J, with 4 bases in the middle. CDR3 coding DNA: TGTGCCAGCAGTTTATCAGGGAACACTGAAGCTTTCTTT. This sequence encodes CASSLSGNTEAFF.

CDR3 DNA: TGTGCCAGCTCACCACCGACAGGGGAAGCTGGCTACACCTTC. It yields the protein CASSPPTGEAGYTF. The chain is built from TRBV18 and TRBJ1-2; 8 bases map to TRBD1. J lost 7 bases, V lost 0 bases, and 4 bases had no gene match. Germline assignment: CDR1 KGHSH and CDR2 LQKENI. The CDR3 is made up of 14 amino acids.

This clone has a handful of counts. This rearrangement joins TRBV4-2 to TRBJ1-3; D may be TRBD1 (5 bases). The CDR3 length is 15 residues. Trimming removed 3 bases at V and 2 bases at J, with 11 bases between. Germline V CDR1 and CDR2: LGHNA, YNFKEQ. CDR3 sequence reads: CASSQGRGTGNTIYF. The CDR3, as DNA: TGTGCCAGCAGCCAGGGTAGGGGCACTGGAAACACCATATATTTT.

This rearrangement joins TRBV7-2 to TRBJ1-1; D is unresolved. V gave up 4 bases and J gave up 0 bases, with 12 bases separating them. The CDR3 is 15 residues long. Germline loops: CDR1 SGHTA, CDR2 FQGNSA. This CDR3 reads CASSSLSGLNTEAFF. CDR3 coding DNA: TGTGCCAGCAGCTCCCTTTCGGGGTTGAACACTGAAGCTTTCTTT.

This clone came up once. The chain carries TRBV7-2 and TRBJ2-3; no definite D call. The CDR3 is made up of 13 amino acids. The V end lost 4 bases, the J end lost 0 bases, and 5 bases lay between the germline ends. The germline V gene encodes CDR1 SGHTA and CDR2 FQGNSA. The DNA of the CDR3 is TGTGCCAGCAGCTCTTGGAGCACAGATACGCAGTATTTT. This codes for CASSSWSTDTQYF.

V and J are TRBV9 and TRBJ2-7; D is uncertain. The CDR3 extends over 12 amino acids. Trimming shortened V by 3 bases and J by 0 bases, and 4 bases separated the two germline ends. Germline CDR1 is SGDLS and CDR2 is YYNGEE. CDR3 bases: TGTGCCAGCAGCGCCCCCTCCTACGAGCAGTACTTC. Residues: CASSAPSYEQYF.

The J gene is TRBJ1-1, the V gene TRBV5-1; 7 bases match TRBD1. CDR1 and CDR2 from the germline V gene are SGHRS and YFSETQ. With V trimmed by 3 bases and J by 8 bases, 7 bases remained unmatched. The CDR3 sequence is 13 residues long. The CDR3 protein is CASSSDGQAEAFF. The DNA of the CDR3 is TGCGCCAGCAGCTCGGACGGACAGGCCGAAGCTTTCTTT.

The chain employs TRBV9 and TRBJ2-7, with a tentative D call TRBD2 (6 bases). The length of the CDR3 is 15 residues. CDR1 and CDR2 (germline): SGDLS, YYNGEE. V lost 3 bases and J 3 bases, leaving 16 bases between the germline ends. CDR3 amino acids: CASSAGLQAIYEQYF. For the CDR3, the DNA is TGTGCCAGCAGCGCGGGACTCCAGGCTATCTACGAGCAGTACTTC.

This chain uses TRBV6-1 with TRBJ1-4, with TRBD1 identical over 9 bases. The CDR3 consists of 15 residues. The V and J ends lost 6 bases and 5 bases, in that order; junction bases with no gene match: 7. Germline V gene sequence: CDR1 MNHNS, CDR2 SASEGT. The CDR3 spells CASSRRDRENEKLFF. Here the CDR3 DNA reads TGTGCCAGCAGCCGAAGGGACAGGGAAAATGAAAAACTGTTTTTT.

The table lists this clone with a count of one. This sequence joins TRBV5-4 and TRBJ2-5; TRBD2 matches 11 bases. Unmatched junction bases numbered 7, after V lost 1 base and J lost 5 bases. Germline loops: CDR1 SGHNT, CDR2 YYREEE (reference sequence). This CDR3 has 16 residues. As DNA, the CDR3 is TGTGCCAGCAGCTTGATAGCGGGAGGGCCCCTGGAGACCCAGTACTTC. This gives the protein CASSLIAGGPLETQYF.

CDR3 in DNA: TGTGCCAGCAGCGTCGGGACGAATGGCTACACCTTC. Protein: CASSVGTNGYTF. This rearrangement joins TRBV5-6 to TRBJ1-2; tentatively, D is TRBD1 (5 bases). Trimming pared 4 bases from V and 6 bases from J, leaving 10 bases between. CDR3 length equals 12 residues. Germline V gene lookup returns CDR1 SGHDT and CDR2 YYEEEE.

Here the CDR3 DNA reads TGCGCCAGCAGCCCATGGGACAGGGTTAATGAAGCTTTCTTT. Translated, it gives CASSPWDRVNEAFF. The V gene is TRBV5-1, the J gene TRBJ1-1, with 9 bases fitting TRBD1. V dropped 4 bases and J dropped 7; count of bases not matched to a gene: 8. Germline CDR1 SGHRS, CDR2 YFSETQ. The CDR3 totals 14 residues.

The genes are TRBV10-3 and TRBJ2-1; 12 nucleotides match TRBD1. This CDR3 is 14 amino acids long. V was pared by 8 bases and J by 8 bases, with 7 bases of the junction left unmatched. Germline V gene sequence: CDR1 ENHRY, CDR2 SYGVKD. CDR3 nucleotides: TGTGCCATCGCCGGGACAGGGGGCATGGATGAGCAGTTCTTC. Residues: CAIAGTGGMDEQFF.

The CDR3: CASSVGISAYNEQFF. In DNA form, the CDR3 reads TGTGCCAGCAGCGTCGGGATAAGCGCCTACAATGAGCAGTTCTTC. The chain has TRBV9 and TRBJ2-1; a possible D gene is TRBD2 (5 bases). The germline gives CDR1 SGDLS, CDR2 YYNGEE. The CDR3 runs 15 residues. With 2 bases removed from V and 2 bases from J, the gap between germline ends came to 11 bases.

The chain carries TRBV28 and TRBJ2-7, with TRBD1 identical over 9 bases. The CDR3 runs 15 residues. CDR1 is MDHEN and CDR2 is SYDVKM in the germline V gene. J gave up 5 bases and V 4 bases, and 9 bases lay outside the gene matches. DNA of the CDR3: TGTGCCAGCAGTTCCGCCGGGACAGGGATACACGAGCAGTACTTC. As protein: CASSSAGTGIHEQYF.

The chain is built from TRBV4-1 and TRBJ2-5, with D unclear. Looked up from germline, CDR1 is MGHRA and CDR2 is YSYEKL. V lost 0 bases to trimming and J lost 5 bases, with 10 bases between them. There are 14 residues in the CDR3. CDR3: CASSQEARSETQYF. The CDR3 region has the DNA TGCGCCAGCAGCCAAGAGGCGCGTAGTGAGACCCAGTACTTC.

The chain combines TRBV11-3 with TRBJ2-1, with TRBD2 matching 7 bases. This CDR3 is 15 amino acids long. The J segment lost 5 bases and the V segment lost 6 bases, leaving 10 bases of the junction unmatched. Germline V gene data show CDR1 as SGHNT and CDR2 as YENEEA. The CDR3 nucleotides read TGTGCCAGCAGTCGTGCGGGAGTGATGGACAATGAGCAGTTCTTC. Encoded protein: CASSRAGVMDNEQFF.

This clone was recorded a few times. CDR3 nucleotides: TGTGCCAGCAGCGCATATAACGAGCAGTACTTC. Encoded protein: CASSAYNEQYF. The J gene is TRBJ2-7, the V gene TRBV7-9; no clear D gene. Trimming took off 5 bases at V and 5 bases at J, with 7 bases between the two ends. Per the germline V gene, CDR1 is SEHNR and CDR2 is FQNEAQ (reference sequence). The CDR3 extends over 11 amino acids. The whole variable domain, filled in from reference TRBV7-9 and TRBJ2-7, reads DTGVSQNPRHKITKRGQNVTFRCDPISEHNRLYWYRQTLGQGPEFLTYFQNEAQLEKSRLLSDRFSAERPKGSFSTLEIQRTEQGDSAMYLCASSAYNEQYFGPGTRLTVT.

DNA for the CDR3: TGTGCCAGCAGTCCCCGGGACCCCGAACGGGAGCAGTTCTTC. Encoded protein: CASSPRDPEREQFF. The V gene is TRBV6-1, the J gene TRBJ2-1; D might be TRBD1 or TRBD2, each matching 5 bases. The CDR3 has 14 residues. The V end was cut by 5 bases, the J end by 10 bases, with 18 bases between. Germline V gene lookup returns CDR1 MNHNS and CDR2 SASEGT.

CDR3 sequence reads: CASSFSGAGDGYTF. CDR3 nucleotides: TGCGCCAGCAGCTTTTCGGGAGCTGGTGATGGCTACACCTTC. The chain couples TRBV5-1 to TRBJ1-2; D gene ambiguous. The V and J ends lost 2 bases and 6 bases respectively, with 14 bases between them. Germline CDR1 and CDR2: SGHRS and YFSETQ. There are 14 residues in the CDR3.

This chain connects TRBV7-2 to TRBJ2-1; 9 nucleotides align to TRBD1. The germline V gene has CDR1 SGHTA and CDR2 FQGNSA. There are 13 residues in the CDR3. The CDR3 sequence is CASQGANYNEQFF. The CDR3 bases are TGTGCTTCACAGGGGGCGAATTACAATGAGCAGTTCTTC. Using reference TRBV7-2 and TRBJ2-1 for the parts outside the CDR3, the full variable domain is GAGVSQSPSNKVTEKGKDVELRCDPISGHTALYWYRQSLGQGLEFLIYFQGNSAPDKSGLPSDRFSAERTGGSVSTLTIQRTQQEDSAVYLCASQGANYNEQFFGPGTRLTVL.

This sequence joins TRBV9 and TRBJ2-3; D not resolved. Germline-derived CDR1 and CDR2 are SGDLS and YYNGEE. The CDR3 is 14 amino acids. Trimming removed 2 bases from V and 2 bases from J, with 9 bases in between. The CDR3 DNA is TGTGCCAGCAGCGTTGACACGACCACAGATACGCAGTATTTT. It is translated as CASSVDTTTDTQYF.

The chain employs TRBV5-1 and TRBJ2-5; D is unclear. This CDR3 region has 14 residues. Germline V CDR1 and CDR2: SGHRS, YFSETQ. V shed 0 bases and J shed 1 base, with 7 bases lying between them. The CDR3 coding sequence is TGCGCCAGCAGCTTGGACCCAGCCCAAGAGACCCAGTACTTC. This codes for CASSLDPAQETQYF.

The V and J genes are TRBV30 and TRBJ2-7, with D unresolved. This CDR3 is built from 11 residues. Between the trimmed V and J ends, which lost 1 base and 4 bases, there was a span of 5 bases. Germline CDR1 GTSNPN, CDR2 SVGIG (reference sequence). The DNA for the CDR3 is TGTGCCTGGAGTGCGCAATACGAGCAGTACTTC. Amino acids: CAWSAQYEQYF. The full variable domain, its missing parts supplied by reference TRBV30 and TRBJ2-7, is SQTIHQWPATLVQPVGSPLSLECTVEGTSNPNLYWYRQAAGRGLQLLFYSVGIGQISSEVPQNLSASRPQDRQFILSSKKLLLSDSGFYLCAWSAQYEQYFGPGTRLTVT.

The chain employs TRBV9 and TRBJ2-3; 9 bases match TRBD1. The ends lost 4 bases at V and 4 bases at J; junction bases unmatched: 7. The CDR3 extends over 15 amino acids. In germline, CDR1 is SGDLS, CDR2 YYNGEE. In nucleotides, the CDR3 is TGTGCCAGCAGCCCCACAGGGGGCCGCGCAGATACGCAGTATTTT. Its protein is CASSPTGGRADTQYF.

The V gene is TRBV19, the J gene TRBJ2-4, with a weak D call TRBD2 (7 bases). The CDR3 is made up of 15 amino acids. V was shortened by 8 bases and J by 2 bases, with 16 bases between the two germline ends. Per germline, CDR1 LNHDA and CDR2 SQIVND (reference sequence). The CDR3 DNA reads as TGTGCCAGTGCCGGGGGGCCCAGGACCAAAAACATTCAGTACTTC. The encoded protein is CASAGGPRTKNIQYF.

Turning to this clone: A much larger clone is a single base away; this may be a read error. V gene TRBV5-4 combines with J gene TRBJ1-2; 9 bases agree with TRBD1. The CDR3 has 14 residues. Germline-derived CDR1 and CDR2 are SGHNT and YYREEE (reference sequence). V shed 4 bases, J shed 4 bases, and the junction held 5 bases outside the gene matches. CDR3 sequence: CASSPGQGGYGYTF. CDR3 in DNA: TGTGCCAGCAGCCCGGGACAGGGTGGCTATGGCTACACCTTC.